These 15 T cell receptor beta chains originate from one sample sequenced in a study of cytomegalovirus exposure and HLA in healthy donors. Assay used: immunoSEQ multiplex PCR; TCRdb lists only in-frame clones, some missing. The profile shows tens of thousands of clones, roughly 88% of them singletons. Sequences were obtained from PBMCs. Receptor source: a woman under 40 in good health and CMV-seronegative.

This clone was observed once. The rearrangement joins TRBV7-8 to TRBJ2-6; 7 nucleotides match TRBD1. The CDR3 contains 18 residues. Germline CDR1 reads SGHVS; CDR2 reads FQNEAQ. V was clipped by 6 bases and J by 0 bases; unmatched bases: 11. The chain's CDR3 is CASRNRAGGSSGANVLTF. DNA for the CDR3: TGTGCCAGCAGGAACAGGGCAGGGGGAAGCTCTGGGGCCAACGTCCTGACTTTC.

This clone is a singleton in its sample. This rearrangement joins TRBV6-5 to TRBJ2-2; 9 bases line up with TRBD2. The V and J ends lost 7 bases and 3 bases, in that order; junction bases with no gene match: 6. This CDR3 is built from 15 residues. Looked up from germline, CDR1 is MNHEY and CDR2 is SVGAGI. The CDR3 nucleotides read TGTGCCAGCAATTTAGCGGGAGTGGACACCGGGGAGCTGTTTTTT. As protein: CASNLAGVDTGELFF.

The V gene is TRBV11-2, the J gene TRBJ1-1; TRBD1 aligns across 9 bases. The germline gives CDR1 SGHAT, CDR2 FQNNGV. The CDR3 covers 13 residues. With 6 bases clipped from V and 1 base from J, the junction kept 0 bases outside the gene matches. The CDR3 DNA follows: TGTGCCAGCAGGGGACAGGGGAACACTGAAGCTTTCTTT. This sequence encodes CASRGQGNTEAFF. Complete variable domain (other parts from reference TRBV11-2 and TRBJ1-1): EAGVAQSPRYKIIEKRQSVAFWCNPISGHATLYWYQQILGQGPKLLIQFQNNGVVDDSQLPKDRFSAERLKGVDSTLKIQPAKLEDSAVYLCASRGQGNTEAFFGQGTRLTVV.

The rearrangement links TRBV27 to TRBJ1-2; 7 nucleotides line up with TRBD1. The CDR3 extends over 13 amino acids. CDR1 and CDR2 (germline): MNHEY, SMNVEV (reference sequence). V lost 3 bases to trimming and J lost 8 bases; unmatched junction nucleotides: 6. The DNA of the CDR3 is TGTGCCAGCAGTTTTTCCCAGGGGGGAGGCTACACCTTC. Amino acids: CASSFSQGGGYTF.

The V and J genes are TRBV9 and TRBJ2-3; 15 nucleotides match TRBD2. J lost 4 bases, V lost 2 bases, and 8 bases had no gene match. CDR3 length equals 18 residues. CDR1 and CDR2 from the germline V gene are SGDLS and YYNGEE. CDR3 sequence: CASSVSPGLAGGADTQYF. The CDR3 region has the DNA TGTGCCAGCAGCGTTTCCCCAGGACTAGCGGGAGGGGCAGATACGCAGTATTTT.

The chain joins TRBV18 to TRBJ1-2, with D tentatively TRBD1 (5 bases). The V end was cut by 2 bases, the J end by 11 bases, with 12 bases between. Per the germline V gene, CDR1 is KGHSH and CDR2 is LQKENI. This CDR3 has 12 amino acids. This CDR3 is CASSPYGAEYTF. Here the CDR3 DNA reads TGTGCCAGCTCACCATATGGGGCGGAGTACACCTTC.

This clone came up once. The gene calls are TRBV7-2 and TRBJ2-7; TRBD2 agrees at 14 bases. CDR1 is SGHTA, CDR2 FQGNSA, per germline. The V segment lost 4 bases and the J segment 9 bases; nucleotides outside the gene matches: 5. The CDR3 has 14 residues. CDR3 sequence reads: CASSSGLAGAGQYF. The CDR3 DNA follows: TGTGCCAGCAGCTCGGGACTAGCGGGAGCAGGGCAGTACTTC.

The chain uses TRBV6-6 and TRBJ1-4; D is undetermined. Germline assignment: CDR1 MNHNY and CDR2 SVGAGI (reference sequence). V lost 2 bases and J 9 bases, leaving 16 bases between the germline ends. This CDR3 contains 15 residues. The CDR3 sequence is CASSYPTEESQKLFF. CDR3 DNA sequence: TGTGCCAGCAGTTACCCCACTGAGGAGTCCCAAAAACTGTTTTTT.

The gene calls are TRBV29-1 and TRBJ2-7, with a possible D match to TRBD2 (6 bases). This CDR3 is built from 12 residues. The V end was cut by 3 bases, the J end by 7 bases, with 13 bases between. The germline V gene encodes CDR1 SQVTM and CDR2 ANQGSEA. The CDR3 DNA sequence: TGCAGCGTTGAGCGGGACCGTGGGGAGCAGTACTTC. Its translation: CSVERDRGEQYF.

This clone was recorded a few times. The genes are TRBV5-6 and TRBJ1-5; TRBD1 is a possible D gene (6 bases). V lost 5 bases and J lost 6, with 18 bases in between. Germline loops: CDR1 SGHDT, CDR2 YYEEEE. The CDR3 contains 15 residues. This CDR3 is CASRSGQHPGQPQHF. CDR3 nucleotide sequence: TGTGCCAGCAGATCCGGACAGCACCCAGGTCAGCCCCAGCATTTT.

The chain is built from TRBV4-1 and TRBJ2-2, with D perhaps matching TRBD2 (6 bases). V lost 7 bases and J 0 bases, leaving 15 bases between the germline ends. Germline-derived CDR1 and CDR2 are MGHRA and YSYEKL. CDR3 length equals 16 residues. CDR3 residues: CASNRHWDSNTGELFF. The CDR3 DNA reads TGCGCCAGCAACCGTCACTGGGACTCGAACACCGGGGAGCTGTTTTTT.

V and J are TRBV7-2 and TRBJ2-3; 15 nucleotides line up with TRBD2. The CDR3 consists of 15 residues. CDR1 is SGHTA and CDR2 is FQGNSA in the germline V gene. V lost 4 bases, J lost 4 bases, and 0 bases stayed unmatched. The CDR3 loop reads CASSWTSGRADTQYF. Here the CDR3 DNA reads TGTGCCAGCAGCTGGACTAGCGGGAGGGCAGATACGCAGTATTTT.

V usage is TRBV5-1 and J usage is TRBJ2-7, with D possibly matching TRBD1 (6 bases). Trimming left V 1 base short and J 2 bases short, with 16 bases between. This CDR3 comprises 16 residues. The germline CDR1 and CDR2 sequences are SGHRS and YFSETQ. As DNA, the CDR3 is TGCGCCAGCAGCTTGTCCATCGGGTCAGGGGCCTACGAGCAGTACTTC. It encodes CASSLSIGSGAYEQYF.

The genes are TRBV28 and TRBJ1-5, with a possible D match to TRBD1 (6 bases). There are 15 residues in the CDR3. Germline CDR1 MDHEN, CDR2 SYDVKM. V was cut by 2 bases and J by 2 bases, with 10 bases left in between. The CDR3 is CASSLRGGGNQPQHF. The CDR3 nucleotides read TGTGCCAGCAGTTTAAGGGGGGGCGGCAATCAGCCCCAGCATTTT.

On this clone: Its ends do not fully match the called genes, so a read error is possible. The chain joins TRBV11-3 to TRBJ2-2, with no clear D. Germline lookup yields CDR1 SGHNT and CDR2 YENEEA. The CDR3 consists of 13 residues. CDR3 sequence reads: CASSFINTGELFF. The CDR3 DNA is TGCGCCAGCAGCTTTATTAACACCGGGGAGCTGTTTTTT.